This TCR beta chain was retrieved from a study of blood T cell repertoires in COVID-19. Study background: Whether acute or convalescent, the COVID-19 samples came from the United States, Italy and Spain. The analysed material was cDNA or gDNA that came from T cells, B-cell-depleted T cells, or PBMCs.

Original processing notes: Reference gene primer amplification gave estimated nucleated cell counts. Sequenced by immunoSEQ multiplex PCR; TCRdb stores in-frame clones only, minus some. V and J calls and clone size are copied from that table; D and trimming were computed from the DNA. The data contain about 76,000 clones, roughly 81% of them singletons. Followed longitudinally, the Seattle patients had been enrolled during active infection. From germline, CDR1 is LGHNA and CDR2 YNFKEQ. The CDR3 is 15 residues long. Trimming took 1 base from V and 6 from J, leaving 15 bases between them. This TCR derives from a man in his sixties with COVID-19, enrolled during active disease. V is TRBV4-2 and J is TRBJ1-2; possibly TRBD1 for D (5 bases). Material: peripheral blood. CDR3 amino acids: CASSQVLTAWDGYTF. CDR3 bases: TGTGCCAGCAGCCAAGTTTTGACAGCCTGGGATGGCTACACCTTC.